A selection of T cell receptor beta chains follows, all from one sample in a study of Ad26.COV2.S vaccination and SARS-CoV-2 variants. Data came from immunoSEQ multiplex PCR; TCRdb stores just in-frame clones and leaves some out. The data show 150,000 to 200,000 clones, roughly 85% seen once. This sample comprised peripheral blood, obtained after recovery from COVID-19. Every receptor here comes from a human donor who had recovered from COVID-19. CDR3s include the opening cysteine and the closing phenylalanine or tryptophan. D genes are given only for firm matches. Size tells how often a clone was seen (once, few, many) or the class of an expanded clone, and some rows leave it out.

-	TRBV5-4	TRBJ1-1	-	TGTGCCAGCAGTTTTACTGGACGGGGGAACACTGAAGCTTTCTTT	CASSFTGRGNTEAFF
-	TRBV5-6	TRBJ1-4	-	TGTGCCAGCAGTCCACCCGGGGTGGCTAATGAAAAACTGTTTTTT	CASSPPGVANEKLFF
-	TRBV11-1	TRBJ2-7	-	TGTGCCAGCAGCTCGAGAGCAAGCTACGAGCAGTACTTC	CASSSRASYEQYF
-	TRBV4-2	TRBJ2-4	few	TGTGCCAGCAGCCAAGATCAACGAGTAGCCAAAAACATTCAGTACTTC	CASSQDQRVAKNIQYF
TRBD2	TRBV5-8	TRBJ2-3	-	TGTGCCAGCAGCTTAATTAGCGGGCGAACCACAGATACGCAGTATTTT	CASSLISGRTTDTQYF
TRBD2	TRBV9	TRBJ2-2	-	TGTGCCAGCAGCGTGCGGCTAGCGGGAGACACCGGGGAGCTGTTTTTT	CASSVRLAGDTGELFF
-	TRBV2	TRBJ2-4	once	TGTGCCAGCTCGCGACACGTCGTAGGTGCGTCGACCAAAAACATTCAGTACTTC	CASSRHVVGASTKNIQYF
-	TRBV9	TRBJ1-1	few	TGTGCCAGCAGCGTAGAGGTGAACACTGAAGCTTTCTTT	CASSVEVNTEAFF
-	TRBV6-2/TRBV6-3	TRBJ2-7	-	TGTGCCAGCAGTCTAAGATCCAACGAGCAGTACTTC	CASSLRSNEQYF
-	TRBV19	TRBJ2-1	-	TGTGCCAGTAGTAAAGGGGGCGGGAGACTCTACAATGAGCAGTTCTTC	CASSKGGGRLYNEQFF
TRBD2	TRBV30	TRBJ2-1	-	TGTGCCTGGAGGATAAAGACTAGCGGGAGACGCGGCAATGAGCAGTTCTTC	CAWRIKTSGRRGNEQFF
-	TRBV19	TRBJ2-2	-	TGTGCTTCAACCCGGGACATCAACACCGGGGAGCTGTTTTTT	CASTRDINTGELFF